The 5 T cell receptor beta chains reported below all come from one sample, sequenced in a study of blood T cell repertoires in COVID-19. Method: immunoSEQ multiplex PCR; TCRdb's copy keeps in-frame clones and lacks some. The profile shows about 150,000 clones, under 95% of them singletons. Material: peripheral blood. The receptors here all came from a man in his forties or fifties with acute or convalescent COVID-19.

J is TRBJ1-2 and V is TRBV19, with 8 bases that match TRBD1. Trimming at V came to 1 base and at J to 8 bases, leaving 12 bases not matched to a gene. This CDR3 is built from 16 residues. In germline, CDR1 is LNHDA, CDR2 SQIVND (reference sequence). Here the CDR3 DNA reads TGTGCCAGTAGTATAGTACCTCCCAGGGGGCGAAGCGGCTACACCTTC. This translates into CASSIVPPRGRSGYTF. The full variable domain, completed using reference TRBV19 and TRBJ1-2, is DGGITQSPKYLFRKEGQNVTLSCEQNLNHDAMYWYRQDPGQGLRLIYYSQIVNDFQKGDIAEGYSVSREKKESFPLTVTSAQKNPTAFYLCASSIVPPRGRSGYTFGSGTRLTVV.

As for this clone: The same CDR3 arises from other DNA sequences in this sample as well. The chain couples TRBV5-4 to TRBJ2-1; TRBD1 matches at 7 bases. The CDR3 spans 14 residues. J was trimmed by 4 bases and V by 3 bases; bases with no gene match: 4. Looked up from germline, CDR1 is SGHNT and CDR2 is YYREEE (reference sequence). CDR3 loop: CASSSGTVYNEQFF. Here the CDR3 DNA reads TGTGCCAGCAGCTCGGGGACAGTTTACAATGAGCAGTTCTTC.

V gene TRBV9 combines with J gene TRBJ1-5; 8 bases agree with TRBD1. This CDR3 is built from 16 residues. CDR1 and CDR2 from the germline V gene are SGDLS and YYNGEE. The V gene end was trimmed by 4 bases and the J gene end by 2 bases; junction bases not matched to a gene: 8. The CDR3 reads CASSTGTGSGNQPQHF. The CDR3 DNA is TGTGCCAGCAGCACGGGGACAGGCTCAGGCAATCAGCCCCAGCATTTT.

This chain uses TRBV30 with TRBJ1-1; possible D gene TRBD1, 6 bases. The CDR3 loop spans 13 amino acids. Trimming took 4 bases from V and 1 from J, leaving 10 bases between them. Germline V gene lookup returns CDR1 GTSNPN and CDR2 SVGIG (reference sequence). In DNA form, the CDR3 reads TGTGCCTGGACCGGGACAAGGAACACTGAAGCTTTCTTT. It is translated as CAWTGTRNTEAFF.

The chain recombines TRBV9 with TRBJ1-6; perhaps TRBD1 as D (6 bases). This CDR3 comprises 13 residues. Trimming pared 3 bases from V and 6 bases from J, leaving 7 bases between. Germline V gives CDR1 SGDLS, CDR2 YYNGEE. The CDR3 loop reads CASSEDSNSPLHF. CDR3 DNA sequence: TGTGCCAGCAGCGAGGACAGTAATTCACCCCTCCACTTT.